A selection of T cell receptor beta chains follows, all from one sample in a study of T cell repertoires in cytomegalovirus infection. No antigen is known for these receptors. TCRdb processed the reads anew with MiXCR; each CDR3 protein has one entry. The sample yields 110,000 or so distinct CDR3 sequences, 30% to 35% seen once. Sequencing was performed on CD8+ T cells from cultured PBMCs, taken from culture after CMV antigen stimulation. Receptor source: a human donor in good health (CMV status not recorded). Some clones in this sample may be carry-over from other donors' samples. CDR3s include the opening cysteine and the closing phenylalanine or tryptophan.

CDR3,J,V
CASSQAVGAEAFF,TRBJ1-1,TRBV4-1
CATSPPEGSPYNTGELFF,TRBJ2-2,TRBV24-1
CASSSGGNQPQHF,TRBJ1-5,TRBV6-5
CASSQDLVLGDEQYF,TRBJ2-7,TRBV4-2
CASSLRGQGVPNEKLFF,TRBJ1-4,TRBV12-3/TRBV12-4
CASGEHRAETTNYGYTF,TRBJ1-2,TRBV28
CASSLGQGTHTEAFF,TRBJ1-1,TRBV5-1
CASSQGVVGGSYEQYF,TRBJ2-7,TRBV4-1
CASSERGTGYEQYF,TRBJ2-7,TRBV6-1
CASIPPLTSGTNNEQFF,TRBJ2-1,TRBV11-2
CASSGGNTEAFF,TRBJ1-1,TRBV6-4
CASSLLAGAGEETQYF,TRBJ2-5,TRBV7-8
CASTVLAGGSYNEQFF,TRBJ2-1,TRBV6-2/TRBV6-3
CASSPGQGVGGYTF,TRBJ1-2,TRBV18
CSAKGGSLGDTQYF,TRBJ2-3,TRBV20-1
CASSLSGSNQPQHF,TRBJ1-5,TRBV27
CASSEEYLGNQPQHF,TRBJ1-5,TRBV6-1
CASSLGLAGVNEQFF,TRBJ2-1,TRBV7-6
CASSLARGVSGSHNEQFF,TRBJ2-1,TRBV7-8
CASSVGGLTRPGELFF,TRBJ2-2,TRBV9
CASSYRGGGLSTGETQYF,TRBJ2-5,TRBV6-2/TRBV6-3
CASSLASGKSYEQYF,TRBJ2-7,TRBV7-7
CASSYGLAANTGELFF,TRBJ2-2,TRBV6-2/TRBV6-3
CASRGRGYEKLFF,TRBJ1-4,TRBV25-1
CASRTEGSGANVLTF,TRBJ2-6,TRBV6-1
CASSQEMARQETQYF,TRBJ2-5,TRBV14
CASSLGVSYEQYF,TRBJ2-7,TRBV12-3/TRBV12-4
CASSPYPQGQPFREVDYGYTF,TRBJ1-2,TRBV7-2
CASSIDRVEQYF,TRBJ2-7,TRBV19
CASSQGLAGAATDTQYF,TRBJ2-3,TRBV7-9
CATSREQWDPIGELFF,TRBJ2-2,TRBV15
CASSDPLGQPNSPLHF,TRBJ1-6,TRBV2
CASSLLAGGTDTQYF,TRBJ2-3,TRBV7-2
CASSPPDRRANYGYTF,TRBJ1-2,TRBV6-1
CASSVDSGELFF,TRBJ2-2,TRBV9
CSATPRTFSPLHF,TRBJ1-6,TRBV20-1
CASSLEYVGGAGVIHEQYF,TRBJ2-7,TRBV7-2
CASRSGTANYGYTF,TRBJ1-2,TRBV12-3/TRBV12-4
CASSYSIGTGRGYTF,TRBJ1-2,TRBV6-5
CASAPGQGYNEQFF,TRBJ2-1,TRBV6-5
CASSEPGLAGGYSSYEQYF,TRBJ2-7,TRBV6-1
CASSSWTGEHGYEQYF,TRBJ2-7,TRBV6-1
CASSQTSGGPQYF,TRBJ2-5,TRBV4-1
CASSSVGQGVDGYTF,TRBJ1-2,TRBV6-5
CAISGEQGFEPYGYGYTF,TRBJ1-2,TRBV10-3
CASSLGGGSNEQFF,TRBJ2-1,TRBV7-8
CASSERWGRVTDTQYF,TRBJ2-3,TRBV6-1
CASSYGNIGGGQPQHF,TRBJ1-5,TRBV6-6
CASSLDLRTGEFYEQYF,TRBJ2-7,TRBV11-3
CASTFTGGLGNTIYF,TRBJ1-3,TRBV5-4
CATSDSREGGTEAFF,TRBJ1-1,TRBV24-1
CASSRRDRGQEKLFF,TRBJ1-4,TRBV27
CASSLNPGGDTEAFF,TRBJ1-1,TRBV4-1
CASSIGTATYQETQYF,TRBJ2-5,TRBV19
CASKPVGDLGEQYF,TRBJ2-7,TRBV5-6